This TCR beta chain was retrieved from a study of cytomegalovirus exposure and HLA in healthy donors. Profiling relied on immunoSEQ multiplex PCR, and the TCRdb table lists in-frame clones only, not all of them. Of tens of thousands of clones in the sample, nearly 96% are singletons; the top ten hold around 5%. V gave up 3 bases and J gave up 5 bases; unmatched junction bases: 15. This CDR3 comprises 17 residues. Germline V CDR1 and CDR2: SGHTA, FQGNSA. The sequence was collected from a woman younger than 35 in good health and CMV-seropositive. The J gene is TRBJ1-2, the V gene TRBV7-2; 7 positions match TRBD1. The sample consisted of PBMCs. Written as DNA, the CDR3 is TGTGCCAGCAGCTTCCGTAGGGGATCCGGGACAGATTATGGCTACACCTTC. It specifies CASSFRRGSGTDYGYTF.